Listed below are T cell receptor beta chains from one sample, sequenced in a study of beta chain features in type 1 diabetes. The protocol was immunoSEQ multiplex PCR, while the TCRdb copy is restricted to in-frame clones and leaves out a portion. The table shows roughly 450,000 clones, with approximately 13% occurring only once. Sequencing input: naive CD4+ T cells from blood. Every receptor here comes from a man aged 25-45 years in good health. The CDR3 runs from the conserved cysteine through the conserved F or W. The order of the fields is D gene, clone size, J gene, CDR3 length, V gene, CDR3 DNA, CDR3 protein. The D gene is left open where the match is weak. The size entry is marked missing in some rows and otherwise reads once, few, many or a size class.

d_call: .
clone_size: .
j_call: TRBJ1-4
cdr3_length: 11
v_call: TRBV10-3
cdr3_nt: TGTGCCATCAGAAGTAATGAAAAACTGTTTTTT
cdr3_aa: CAIRSNEKLFF

d_call: .
clone_size: few
j_call: TRBJ2-6
cdr3_length: 15
v_call: TRBV27
cdr3_nt: TGTGCCAGCAGTTTAGTGGGGCTTGGGGCCAACGTCCTGACTTTC
cdr3_aa: CASSLVGLGANVLTF

d_call: .
clone_size: .
j_call: TRBJ2-4
cdr3_length: 14
v_call: TRBV29-1
cdr3_nt: TGCAGCGTTGTATCAGCGGCCAGTTTACACATTCAGTACTTC
cdr3_aa: CSVVSAASLHIQYF

d_call: TRBD2
clone_size: few
j_call: TRBJ2-3
cdr3_length: 16
v_call: TRBV9
cdr3_nt: TGTGCCAGCAGCGTAGGTGGACTAGCGGGAGCGGTCACGCAGTATTTT
cdr3_aa: CASSVGGLAGAVTQYF

d_call: .
clone_size: .
j_call: TRBJ2-1
cdr3_length: 16
v_call: TRBV9
cdr3_nt: TGTGCCAGCAGCGTCCGCGGGCAGACGTCTTTAGATGAGCAGTTCTTC
cdr3_aa: CASSVRGQTSLDEQFF

d_call: .
clone_size: few
j_call: TRBJ2-2
cdr3_length: 11
v_call: TRBV6-5
cdr3_nt: TGTGCCAGCAGTCGGAGCGGGGAGCTGTTTTTT
cdr3_aa: CASSRSGELFF

d_call: .
clone_size: few
j_call: TRBJ2-7
cdr3_length: 12
v_call: TRBV18
cdr3_nt: TGTGCCAGCTCACAAGGGTTTTACGAGCAGTACTTC
cdr3_aa: CASSQGFYEQYF

d_call: .
clone_size: .
j_call: TRBJ1-1
cdr3_length: 15
v_call: TRBV14
cdr3_nt: TGTGCCAGCAGCAACCCAGGGGTGGACAACACTGAAGCTTTCTTT
cdr3_aa: CASSNPGVDNTEAFF

d_call: .
clone_size: few
j_call: TRBJ1-3
cdr3_length: 14
v_call: TRBV30
cdr3_nt: TGTGCCTGGAGTGGAGGGTCCTCTGGAAACACCATATATTTT
cdr3_aa: CAWSGGSSGNTIYF

d_call: .
clone_size: once
j_call: TRBJ2-2
cdr3_length: 16
v_call: TRBV7-8
cdr3_nt: TGTGCCAGCAGCTTAACGGGACGGTTGAACACCGGGGAGCTGTTTTTT
cdr3_aa: CASSLTGRLNTGELFF

d_call: TRBD1
clone_size: .
j_call: TRBJ2-5
cdr3_length: 15
v_call: TRBV9
cdr3_nt: TGTGCCAGCAGCGGGGACAGGTTCGTGGAAGAGACCCAGTACTTC
cdr3_aa: CASSGDRFVEETQYF

d_call: .
clone_size: few
j_call: TRBJ1-5
cdr3_length: 16
v_call: TRBV5-1
cdr3_nt: TGCGCCAGCAGCTTGGAAGGGGCCAGGGTCGGTCAGCCCCAGCATTTT
cdr3_aa: CASSLEGARVGQPQHF

d_call: TRBD2
clone_size: .
j_call: TRBJ2-3
cdr3_length: 15
v_call: TRBV7-2
cdr3_nt: TGTGCCAGCAGCTTGAATAGCGGGGGCACAGATACGCAGTATTTT
cdr3_aa: CASSLNSGGTDTQYF

d_call: .
clone_size: few
j_call: TRBJ2-5
cdr3_length: 15
v_call: TRBV14
cdr3_nt: TGTGCCAGCAGCCCCATACTCTCTGGGTGGGAGACCCAGTACTTC
cdr3_aa: CASSPILSGWETQYF

d_call: .
clone_size: many
j_call: TRBJ2-3
cdr3_length: 13
v_call: TRBV10-3
cdr3_nt: TGTGCCATCACCGCCGTCTTCTCAGATACGCAGTATTTT
cdr3_aa: CAITAVFSDTQYF

d_call: .
clone_size: .
j_call: TRBJ2-3
cdr3_length: 13
v_call: TRBV7-2
cdr3_nt: TGTGCCAGCAGCTTATCCCCGAGGGATACGCAGTATTTT
cdr3_aa: CASSLSPRDTQYF

d_call: .
clone_size: .
j_call: TRBJ2-4
cdr3_length: 14
v_call: TRBV7-2
cdr3_nt: TGTGCCAGCAGCTTAGCGTGGTCCCTGGACATTCAGTACTTC
cdr3_aa: CASSLAWSLDIQYF

d_call: .
clone_size: .
j_call: TRBJ2-3
cdr3_length: 15
v_call: TRBV9
cdr3_nt: TGTGCCAGCAGCGTATTTTTGCGGGGCACAGATACGCAGTATTTT
cdr3_aa: CASSVFLRGTDTQYF

d_call: .
clone_size: .
j_call: TRBJ2-3
cdr3_length: 13
v_call: TRBV7-7
cdr3_nt: TGTGCTAGCAGCTTAGATTCCTCGGCTACGCAGTATTTT
cdr3_aa: CASSLDSSATQYF

d_call: .
clone_size: few
j_call: TRBJ1-1
cdr3_length: 10
v_call: TRBV29-1
cdr3_nt: TGCAGCGCCTGGAACACTGAAGCTTTCTTT
cdr3_aa: CSAWNTEAFF

d_call: .
clone_size: few
j_call: TRBJ2-5
cdr3_length: 11
v_call: TRBV10-3
cdr3_nt: TGTGCCATCAGTTATCAGGAGACCCAGTACTTC
cdr3_aa: CAISYQETQYF

d_call: TRBD2
clone_size: few
j_call: TRBJ2-5
cdr3_length: 17
v_call: TRBV7-2
cdr3_nt: TGTGCCAGCAGCTCCCAACTAGCGGGGGGGCCCGGCCAGACCCAGTACTTC
cdr3_aa: CASSSQLAGGPGQTQYF

d_call: .
clone_size: few
j_call: TRBJ1-1
cdr3_length: 14
v_call: TRBV30
cdr3_nt: TGTGCCTGGAAACCCCGGGGGAGGAACACTGAAGCTTTCTTT
cdr3_aa: CAWKPRGRNTEAFF

d_call: .
clone_size: few
j_call: TRBJ2-1
cdr3_length: 17
v_call: TRBV5-1
cdr3_nt: TGCGCCAGCAGCTTGGATCCCTACAGGGCCTCCTACAATGAGCAGTTCTTC
cdr3_aa: CASSLDPYRASYNEQFF

d_call: TRBD1
clone_size: .
j_call: TRBJ2-3
cdr3_length: 14
v_call: TRBV5-6
cdr3_nt: TGTGCCAGCAGCGTCGTGACAGGGGAAGATACGCAGTATTTT
cdr3_aa: CASSVVTGEDTQYF

d_call: .
clone_size: .
j_call: TRBJ2-1
cdr3_length: 10
v_call: TRBV20-1
cdr3_nt: TGCAGTGCTGTGGGTGGGTTGCAGTTCTTC
cdr3_aa: CSAVGGLQFF

d_call: .
clone_size: many
j_call: TRBJ2-3
cdr3_length: 14
v_call: TRBV7-2
cdr3_nt: TGTGCCAGCAGCTACACGATTCAGGGAGATACGCAGTATTTT
cdr3_aa: CASSYTIQGDTQYF

d_call: .
clone_size: .
j_call: TRBJ1-1
cdr3_length: 12
v_call: TRBV7-6
cdr3_nt: TGTGCCAGCAGTGAGAGGAACACTGAAGCTTTCTTT
cdr3_aa: CASSERNTEAFF

d_call: TRBD1
clone_size: .
j_call: TRBJ2-1
cdr3_length: 19
v_call: TRBV12-5
cdr3_nt: TGTGCTAGTGGTTTGCCGGGACAGGGCAGTTTTAGCTCCTACAATGAGCAGTTCTTC
cdr3_aa: CASGLPGQGSFSSYNEQFF

d_call: .
clone_size: .
j_call: TRBJ1-2
cdr3_length: 13
v_call: TRBV5-6
cdr3_nt: TGTGCCAGCAGCATGACAGCTAACTATGGCTACACCTTC
cdr3_aa: CASSMTANYGYTF

d_call: .
clone_size: .
j_call: TRBJ2-1
cdr3_length: 14
v_call: TRBV4-3
cdr3_nt: TGCGCCAGCAGCCAAGGTACGACCTACAATGAGCAGTTCTTC
cdr3_aa: CASSQGTTYNEQFF

d_call: .
clone_size: few
j_call: TRBJ1-1
cdr3_length: 16
v_call: TRBV23-1
cdr3_nt: TGCGCCAGCAGTCAATCCCACGACAGGACGAACACTGAAGCTTTCTTT
cdr3_aa: CASSQSHDRTNTEAFF

d_call: .
clone_size: .
j_call: TRBJ2-3
cdr3_length: 12
v_call: TRBV7-2
cdr3_nt: TGTGCCAGCAGCTTCCCTATGGATACGCAGTATTTT
cdr3_aa: CASSFPMDTQYF